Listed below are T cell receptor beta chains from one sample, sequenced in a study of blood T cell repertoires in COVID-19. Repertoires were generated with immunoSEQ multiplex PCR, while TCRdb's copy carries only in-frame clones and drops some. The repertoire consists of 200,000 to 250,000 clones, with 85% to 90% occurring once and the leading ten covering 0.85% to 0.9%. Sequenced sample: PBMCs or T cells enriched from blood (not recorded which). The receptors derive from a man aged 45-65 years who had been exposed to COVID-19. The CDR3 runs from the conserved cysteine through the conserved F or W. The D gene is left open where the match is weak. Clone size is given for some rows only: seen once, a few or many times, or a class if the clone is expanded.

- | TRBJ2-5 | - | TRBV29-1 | TGCAGCGTTGCAGCCGGGAGAGGAGAGACCCAGTACTTC | CSVAAGRGETQYF
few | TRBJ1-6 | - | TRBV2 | TGTGCCAGCAATCCCGGGAGTCCTTATAATTCACCCCTCCACTTT | CASNPGSPYNSPLHF
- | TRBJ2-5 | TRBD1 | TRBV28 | TGTGCCAGCAGTTGGACAGGGAAACAACAAGGGACCCAGTACTTC | CASSWTGKQQGTQYF
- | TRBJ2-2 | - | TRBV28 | TGTGCCAGCAGTTTGAACCAGGACAGCGGGAACACCGGGGAGCTGTTTTTT | CASSLNQDSGNTGELFF
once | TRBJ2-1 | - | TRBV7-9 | TGTGCCAGCAGCGTACAGGGTTTATACAATGAGCAGTTCTTC | CASSVQGLYNEQFF
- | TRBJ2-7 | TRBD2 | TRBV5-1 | TGCGCCAGCAGCTTGCCCTTAGCTAGCGGTTCTGAGGAGCAGTACTTC | CASSLPLASGSEEQYF
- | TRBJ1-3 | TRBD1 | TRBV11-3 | TGTGCCAGCAGCCCTCGGACAGGGTCTGGAAACACCATATATTTT | CASSPRTGSGNTIYF
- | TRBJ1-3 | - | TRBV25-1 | TGTGCCAGCAGTGAAGCCGGGTCTGGAAACACCATATATTTT | CASSEAGSGNTIYF
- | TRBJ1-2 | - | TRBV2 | TGTGCCACCTCACAGGCAGAAATCAATGGCTACACCTTC | CATSQAEINGYTF
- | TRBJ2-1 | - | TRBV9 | TGTGCCAGCAGCCCATTCCTCGTTGCTAACTCCTACAATGAGCAGTTCTTC | CASSPFLVANSYNEQFF
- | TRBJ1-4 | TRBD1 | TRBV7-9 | TGTGCCAGCACTCGGGGGGGACAGCCGAATGAAAAACTGTTTTTT | CASTRGGQPNEKLFF
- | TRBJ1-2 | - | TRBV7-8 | TGTGCCAGCAGCTTACGACGAATGGCTGGGAGCGACTATGGCTACACCTTC | CASSLRRMAGSDYGYTF
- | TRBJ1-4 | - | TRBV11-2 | TGTGCCAGCAGCTTTCTCTCGGGTGGTGATGGGGAAAAACTGTTTTTT | CASSFLSGGDGEKLFF
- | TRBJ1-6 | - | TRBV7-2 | TGTGCCAGCAGCTTAGGTGGACAGTCATATTCACCCCTCCACTTT | CASSLGGQSYSPLHF
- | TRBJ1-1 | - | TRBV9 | TGTGCCAGCAGCGCGGAGACAGAAAACACTGAAGCTTTCTTT | CASSAETENTEAFF
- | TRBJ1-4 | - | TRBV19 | TGTGCCAGTAACAGCAGGGATAATGAAAAACTGTTTTTT | CASNSRDNEKLFF
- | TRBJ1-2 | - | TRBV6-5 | TGTGCCAGCAGTTGGGGGCCGACCCGGTATGGCTACACCTTC | CASSWGPTRYGYTF
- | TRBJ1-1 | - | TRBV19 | TGTGCCAGTACTGATACTGTGAACACTGAAGCTTTCTTT | CASTDTVNTEAFF
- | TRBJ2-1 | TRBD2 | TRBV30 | TGTGCCTGGAGTGTACTAGCGGGCGGAGTGGAGCAGTTCTTC | CAWSVLAGGVEQFF
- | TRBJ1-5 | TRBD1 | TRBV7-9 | TGTGCCAGCAGCTTAGGTAGACAGGGTTGGGACAATCAGCCCCAGCATTTT | CASSLGRQGWDNQPQHF
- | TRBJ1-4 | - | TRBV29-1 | TGCAGCGCTGGGAGGCCAAATGAAAAACTGTTTTTT | CSAGRPNEKLFF
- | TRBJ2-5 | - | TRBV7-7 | TGTGCTAGCAGCTCAGATACAGGGACCCAAGAGACCCAGTACTTC | CASSSDTGTQETQYF
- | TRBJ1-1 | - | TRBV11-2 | TGTGCCAGCAGCCCCGTCTCCGTTTTGAACACTGAAGCTTTCTTT | CASSPVSVLNTEAFF
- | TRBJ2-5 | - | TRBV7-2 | TGTGCCAGCAGCTTAGACAGGGTCGCAGAGACCCAGTACTTC | CASSLDRVAETQYF
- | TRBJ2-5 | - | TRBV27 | TGTGCCAGCAGTTTATCGTGGGGAGTAGGGGAGACCCAGTACTTC | CASSLSWGVGETQYF
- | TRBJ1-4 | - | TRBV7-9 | TGTGCCAGCACCCTAGTGGGGGCGACTAATGAAAAACTGTTTTTT | CASTLVGATNEKLFF
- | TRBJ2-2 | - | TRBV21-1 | TGTGCCAGCAGCCACCGGGAAGTGACCCGACTGGGGGAGCTGTTTTTT | CASSHREVTRLGELFF
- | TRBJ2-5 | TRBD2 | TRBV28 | TGTGCCAGCAGTAGCGGGGGGGCGGGTTTAAAGACCCAGTACTTC | CASSSGGAGLKTQYF
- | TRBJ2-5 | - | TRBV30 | TGTGCCTGCGGACAGTCACGGACCCAGTACTTC | CACGQSRTQYF
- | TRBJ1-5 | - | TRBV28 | TGTGCCAGCAGTTCACCCTCCCCGACAGCCTACAATCAGCCCCAGCATTTT | CASSSPSPTAYNQPQHF
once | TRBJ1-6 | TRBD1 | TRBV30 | TGTGCCTGGGGGACAGGGCTTTCACCCCTCCACTTT | CAWGTGLSPLHF
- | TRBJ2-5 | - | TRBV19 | TGTGCCAGTACCCCCAGGAGGGGCCAAGAGACCCAGTACTTC | CASTPRRGQETQYF
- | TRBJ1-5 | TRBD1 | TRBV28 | TGTGCCAGCAGTGAACTAGGGACAGCCCCAAATCAGCCCCAGCATTTT | CASSELGTAPNQPQHF
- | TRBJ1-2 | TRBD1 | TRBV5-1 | TGCGCCAGCAGCCCCGGGACAGGCTGGGACTATGGCTACACCTTC | CASSPGTGWDYGYTF
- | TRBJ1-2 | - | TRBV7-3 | TGTGCCAGCAGCTTAACCGGGGTTGAAGGCTACACCTTC | CASSLTGVEGYTF
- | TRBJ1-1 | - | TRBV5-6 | TGTGCCAGCAGCTTGGTGGCCAGAAAGAACACTGAAGCTTTCTTT | CASSLVARKNTEAFF
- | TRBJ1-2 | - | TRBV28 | TGTGCCAGCAGTTTGGTGGCTCTTAACTATGGCTACACCTTC | CASSLVALNYGYTF
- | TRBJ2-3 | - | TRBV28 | TGTGCCAGCAGTTTATGGCCAACTAGCACAGATACGCAGTATTTT | CASSLWPTSTDTQYF
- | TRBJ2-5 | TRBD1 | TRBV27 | TGTGCCAGCAGTTCCTCCCGGACAGGGTTCGAGACCCAGTACTTC | CASSSSRTGFETQYF
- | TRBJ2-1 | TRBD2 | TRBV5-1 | TGCGCCAGCAGTTCGCTAAGCGGGACTAGCGCCAATCAGCAGTTCTTC | CASSSLSGTSANQQFF
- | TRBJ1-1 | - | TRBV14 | TGTGCCAGCAGCCAAGATGCGCAGGGGATCACTGAAGCTTTCTTT | CASSQDAQGITEAFF
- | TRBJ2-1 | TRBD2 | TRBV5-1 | TGCGCCAGCAGCTCCTCCGGGACTAGCGGGGCCTCCTACAATGAGCAGTTCTTC | CASSSSGTSGASYNEQFF
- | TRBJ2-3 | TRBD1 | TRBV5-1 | TGCGCCAGCAGCCCGTCGGACAGGGTCGCAGATACGCAGTATTTT | CASSPSDRVADTQYF
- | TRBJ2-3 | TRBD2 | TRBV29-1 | TGCAGCGTTGACGGCTGGGCTAGCGGCAGCACAGATACGCAGTATTTT | CSVDGWASGSTDTQYF
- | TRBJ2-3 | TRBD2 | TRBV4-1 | TGCGCCAGCAGCCAAGGGACTAGCGCAGATACGCAGTATTTT | CASSQGTSADTQYF
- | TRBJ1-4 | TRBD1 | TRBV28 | TGTGCCAGCGGGTCACGTCAGGGGGCAACTAATGAAAAACTGTTTTTT | CASGSRQGATNEKLFF
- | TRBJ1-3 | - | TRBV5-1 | TGCGCCAGCAGCTTGACAGTCTCTGGAAACACCATATATTTT | CASSLTVSGNTIYF